Presented here are 12 T cell receptor beta chains from one specimen sequenced in a study of T cell responses to AZD1222 COVID-19 vaccine. Generated by immunoSEQ multiplex PCR, the TCRdb table keeps only in-frame clones and is missing some. Of 70,000 or so clones listed, more than 70% are singletons. Material: peripheral blood, obtained on day 0 of AZD1222 vaccination. The receptor source for this set is an adult in good health.

This chain links TRBV7-9 with TRBJ1-5; D is unresolved. Germline CDR1 SEHNR, CDR2 FQNEAQ (reference sequence). The ends were cut back, 3 bases at V and 4 bases at J, with 7 bases in the middle. The length of the CDR3 is 13 residues. CDR3 nucleotides: TGTGCCAGCAGCTTTCGGGGTAATCAGCCCCAGCATTTT. Protein product: CASSFRGNQPQHF.

The V call is TRBV6-5, the J call TRBJ2-7, with D unclear. Trimming removed 8 bases from V and 0 bases from J, with 11 bases in between. The CDR3 is 13 residues long. Germline-derived CDR1 and CDR2 are MNHEY and SVGAGI. CDR3 bases: TGTGCCAGCCGCGGCAGAGGCTCCTACGAGCAGTACTTC. It yields the protein CASRGRGSYEQYF.

The chain recombines TRBV7-6 with TRBJ2-1; 7 bases map to TRBD2. This CDR3 comprises 18 residues. V gave up 2 bases and J gave up 5 bases; unmatched junction bases: 15. Germline V lookup: CDR1 SGHVS, CDR2 FNYEAQ. CDR3 residues: CASSLREGSLARNNEQFF. The DNA of the CDR3 is TGTGCCAGCAGCTTAAGGGAGGGGAGCCTAGCGCGAAACAATGAGCAGTTCTTC.

The chain uses TRBV10-1 and TRBJ1-3, with 10 bases fitting TRBD1. V was pared by 5 bases and J by 0 bases, with 10 bases of the junction left unmatched. The CDR3 is made up of 18 amino acids. CDR1 is WNHNN and CDR2 is SYGVQD in the germline V gene (reference sequence). In nucleotides, the CDR3 is TGCGCCAGCAGTCGAACCCCGACAGGGGGCGTCTCTGGAAACACCATATATTTT. It yields the protein CASSRTPTGGVSGNTIYF.

The chain is built from TRBV6-2 or TRBV6-3 and TRBJ2-5, with 7 bases identical to TRBD1. This CDR3 is built from 14 residues. Trimming took 2 bases from V and 2 from J; bases not matched to a gene: 2. Germline CDR1 reads MNHEY; CDR2 reads SVGEGT. This CDR3 is CASSYLTGQETQYF. The CDR3 region has the DNA TGTGCCAGCAGTTACCTGACAGGGCAAGAGACCCAGTACTTC.

This chain links TRBV7-9 with TRBJ1-5; D may be TRBD1 (5 bases). This CDR3 is 17 amino acids long. The germline V gene has CDR1 SEHNR and CDR2 FQNEAQ (reference sequence). V lost 5 bases and J 2 bases, leaving 19 bases between the germline ends. CDR3 residues: CASSRDMGEVGNQPQHF. CDR3 DNA sequence: TGTGCCAGCAGCCGAGACATGGGGGAGGTTGGCAATCAGCCCCAGCATTTT.

The chain couples TRBV3-1 (or the pseudogene TRBV3-2) to TRBJ1-2; a weak D match, TRBD1 (5 bases). CDR3 length equals 14 residues. The V gene lost 3 bases and the J gene lost 4 bases, with 12 bases spanning the gap. The germline V gene has CDR1 LGHDT and CDR2 YNNKEL (reference sequence). CDR3 protein: CASSHLDRPYGYTF. CDR3 bases: TGTGCCAGCAGCCATTTAGACAGACCCTATGGCTACACCTTC.

V and J are TRBV7-9 and TRBJ1-2, with D perhaps matching TRBD1 (5 bases). The CDR3 is 14 amino acids. Germline V lookup: CDR1 SEHNR, CDR2 FQNEAQ (reference sequence). Trimming left V 5 bases short and J 2 bases short, with 12 bases between. The DNA of the CDR3 is TGTGCCAGCAGCCTATACGGGACCAACTATGGCTACACCTTC. Translated: CASSLYGTNYGYTF.

In this sample, this clone turned up once. The rearrangement joins TRBV6-5 to TRBJ1-2; D might be TRBD1 (5 bases). The CDR3 runs 15 residues. The V and J ends lost 4 bases and 8 bases respectively, with 20 bases between them. Germline loops: CDR1 MNHEY, CDR2 SVGAGI. In DNA form, the CDR3 reads TGTGCCAGCAGTTTCCGCCCCCGGGACGGGACGGGCTACACCTTC. Translation gives CASSFRPRDGTGYTF.

The chain recombines TRBV9 with TRBJ2-5; possible D gene TRBD1, 5 bases. CDR3 size: 13 residues. CDR1 and CDR2 from the germline V gene are SGDLS and YYNGEE. V was cut by 3 bases and J by 2 bases, with 8 bases left in between. The CDR3 DNA follows: TGTGCCAGCAGCGAAGCAGGGCAAGAGACCCAGTACTTC. Protein product: CASSEAGQETQYF.

CDR3 loop: CATSDQPDSLGETEAFF. The CDR3 bases are TGTGCCACCAGTGACCAACCCGACAGCCTGGGGGAGACTGAAGCTTTCTTT. The rearrangement links TRBV24-1 to TRBJ1-1, with a tentative D call TRBD1 (5 bases). This CDR3 region has 17 residues. The V end was cut by 4 bases, the J end by 5 bases, with 22 bases between. The germline V gene encodes CDR1 KGHDR and CDR2 SFDVKD.

The chain has TRBV18 and TRBJ1-2; TRBD1 might be the D (5 bases). Germline lookup yields CDR1 KGHSH and CDR2 LQKENI. The CDR3 runs to 13 residues. Trimming removed 4 bases from V and 2 bases from J, with 8 bases in between. The CDR3 nucleotides are TGTGCCAGCTCACTACAGGCGAACTATGGCTACACCTTC. Its translation is CASSLQANYGYTF.